Following are 22 T cell receptor beta chains from one sample sequenced in a study of blood T cell repertoires in COVID-19 (TCRdb year 2020). The library came from the immunoSEQ multiplex PCR assay. This is the immuneACCESS table as TCRdb keeps it, with only in-frame sequences that have V and J called. A part of the clones is gone; compared with another copy, unresolved V genes explain less than half, and the rest is unexplained. This sample comprises 70,000 to 95,000 clones, 88% of them detected only once. The leading ten clones occupy more than 4.5% of the sample. Material for sequencing was peripheral blood. Source of these receptors: a woman of 80 years or more with acute or convalescent COVID-19.

This chain connects TRBV6-4 to TRBJ1-1, with unresolved D. V shed 4 bases and J shed 0 bases, with 9 bases lying between them. Germline loops: CDR1 MRHNA, CDR2 SNTAGT. The length of the CDR3 is 14 residues. In DNA form, the CDR3 reads TGTGCCAGCAGTGGGTCGCGGATGAACACTGAAGCTTTCTTT. This gives the protein CASSGSRMNTEAFF.

This chain joins TRBV6-2 or TRBV6-3 and TRBJ1-3; D is perhaps TRBD1 (5 bases). V dropped 2 bases and J dropped 2 bases, with 25 bases sitting between them. Germline V CDR1 and CDR2: MNHEY, SVGEGT. The CDR3 has 20 residues. CDR3 sequence (DNA): TGTGCCAGCAGTTACGCCGCGCTCCCAGGTACGTTAGGGGCTGGAAACACCATATATTTT. Protein: CASSYAALPGTLGAGNTIYF.

This sequence joins TRBV10-3 and TRBJ1-5; 7 bases align to TRBD1. V lost 10 bases, J lost 3 bases, and 6 bases stayed unmatched. Germline CDR1 ENHRY, CDR2 SYGVKD. The CDR3 has 13 residues. The CDR3 DNA sequence: TGTGCCAGCCAGACAGGGTACAATCAGCCCCAGCATTTT. This encodes CASQTGYNQPQHF.

In its sample, this clone was seen once. This chain links TRBV19 with TRBJ1-1; 11 bases agree with TRBD1. From germline, CDR1 is LNHDA and CDR2 SQIVND (reference sequence). This CDR3 has 15 amino acids. The junction had 7 bases not matched to a gene; V was cut back by 6 bases and J by 4 bases. CDR3 amino acids: CASRETGTGGTEAFF. The DNA for the CDR3 is TGTGCCAGTAGGGAGACCGGGACAGGGGGCACTGAAGCTTTCTTT. The full variable domain, with the rest looked up from reference TRBV19 and TRBJ1-1, is DGGITQSPKYLFRKEGQNVTLSCEQNLNHDAMYWYRQDPGQGLRLIYYSQIVNDFQKGDIAEGYSVSREKKESFPLTVTSAQKNPTAFYLCASRETGTGGTEAFFGQGTRLTVV.

This chain connects TRBV20-1 to TRBJ2-3; a possible D gene is TRBD2 (5 bases). Trimming shortened V by 3 bases and J by 5 bases, and 9 bases separated the two germline ends. Germline V gene lookup returns CDR1 DFQATT and CDR2 SNEGSKA (reference sequence). This CDR3 region has 12 residues. The CDR3 is CSASTEGDTQYF. CDR3 DNA: TGCAGTGCTAGTACTGAGGGAGATACGCAGTATTTT.

V gene TRBV7-3 combines with J gene TRBJ2-2; 10 bases align to TRBD1. CDR3 length: 15 residues. The germline V gene has CDR1 SGHTA and CDR2 FQGTGA. J gave up 5 bases and V 5 bases, and 5 bases lay outside the gene matches. CDR3 coding DNA: TGTGCCAGCAGCACCGACAGGGGGCCTACCGGGGAGCTGTTTTTT. This translates into CASSTDRGPTGELFF.

The gene calls are TRBV7-2 and TRBJ1-6; possibly TRBD1 for D (5 bases). V lost 7 bases, J lost 10 bases, and 17 bases lay in between. In germline, CDR1 is SGHTA, CDR2 FQGNSA. CDR3 length equals 14 residues. Written as DNA, the CDR3 is TGTGCCAGCACCTTGGGAGGGGTTTGGTCACCCCTCCACTTT. It codes for CASTLGGVWSPLHF.

This chain uses TRBV4-2 with TRBJ2-1; 8 bases fit TRBD1. CDR3 length: 13 amino acids. The junction had 7 bases not matched to a gene; V was cut back by 5 bases and J by 10 bases. The germline V gene has CDR1 LGHNA and CDR2 YNFKEQ. The CDR3 loop is CASSVGQGGEQFF. The CDR3 coding sequence is TGTGCCAGCAGCGTAGGACAGGGCGGCGAGCAGTTCTTC.

The chain has TRBV3-1 (or the pseudogene TRBV3-2) and TRBJ2-3; D gene ambiguous. From germline, CDR1 is LGHDT and CDR2 YNNKEL (reference sequence). V was trimmed by 1 base and J by 6 bases, leaving 14 bases between them. The CDR3 runs to 15 residues. This chain's CDR3 is CASSQGGKESDTQYF. The CDR3 DNA reads as TGTGCCAGCAGCCAAGGCGGCAAGGAATCGGATACGCAGTATTTT.

The chain is built from TRBV28 and TRBJ2-7; 7 bases align to TRBD2. Trimming removed 8 bases from V and 4 bases from J; junction bases left unmatched: 8. CDR1 is MDHEN and CDR2 is SYDVKM in the germline V gene. The CDR3 spans 13 residues. The CDR3 bases are TGTGCCAGCGGGGGGACTATCCCATACGAGCAGTACTTC. Protein sequence: CASGGTIPYEQYF.

The chain carries TRBV6-2 or TRBV6-3 and TRBJ2-2; D is possibly TRBD1 (5 bases). Germline V gene sequence: CDR1 MNHEY, CDR2 SVGEGT. The V gene lost 6 bases and the J gene lost 2 bases, with 13 bases spanning the gap. The CDR3 loop spans 15 amino acids. CDR3 amino acids: CASSPLRGNTGELFF. CDR3 bases: TGTGCCAGCAGCCCATTAAGGGGTAACACCGGGGAGCTGTTTTTT.

This chain links TRBV7-9 with TRBJ1-5; D uncertain. V lost 5 bases and J 6 bases, leaving 14 bases between the germline ends. This CDR3 has 14 amino acids. Germline V gene data show CDR1 as SEHNR and CDR2 as FQNEAQ (reference sequence). CDR3 sequence (DNA): TGTGCCAGCAGCCCTGTTAGGGAGGGTCAGCCCCAGCATTTT. This gives the protein CASSPVREGQPQHF.

The rearrangement links TRBV19 to TRBJ2-1, with 10 bases lining up with TRBD1. Germline trimming cut 6 bases from V and 12 bases from J; bases unmatched to any gene: 14. CDR1 and CDR2 from the germline V gene are LNHDA and SQIVND (reference sequence). This CDR3 is built from 15 residues. The CDR3 reads CASRPDRGRRVLQFF. The CDR3 DNA sequence: TGTGCCAGTAGGCCCGACAGGGGGCGAAGGGTTTTGCAGTTCTTC.

This chain joins TRBV12-3 or TRBV12-4 and TRBJ2-7, with D unresolved. The length of the CDR3 is 12 residues. V dropped 6 bases and J dropped 3 bases, with 9 bases sitting between them. The CDR3, as DNA: TGTGCCAGCAGCCCCAGGATCTACGAGCAGTACTTC. Encoded protein: CASSPRIYEQYF.

This clone was seen once. V usage is TRBV7-6 and J usage is TRBJ2-1, with a tentative D call TRBD2 (6 bases). With 5 bases removed from V and 5 bases from J, the gap between germline ends came to 22 bases. Germline V gene data show CDR1 as SGHVS and CDR2 as FNYEAQ. The CDR3 length is 17 residues. CDR3 coding DNA: TGTGCCAGCAGCCTCGGGACTCCCCTTTTCCCCAACAATGAGCAGTTCTTC. As protein: CASSLGTPLFPNNEQFF.

The rearrangement links TRBV6-5 to TRBJ2-5; 8 nucleotides align to TRBD2. This CDR3 region has 13 residues. Germline V gene sequence: CDR1 MNHEY, CDR2 SVGAGI. CDR3 protein: CASSGAPLETQYF. CDR3 sequence (DNA): TGTGCAAGTAGCGGGGCTCCTTTGGAGACCCAGTACTTC.

In DNA form, the CDR3 reads TGTGCCAGCTCTTACGCCCGGTTAAACACTGAAGCTTTCTTT. Its translation is CASSYARLNTEAFF. The chain recombines TRBV7-2 with TRBJ1-1; no firm D call. This CDR3 has 14 residues. Trimming took 8 bases from V and 2 from J, leaving 15 bases between them. Germline CDR1 is SGHTA and CDR2 is FQGNSA.

This chain uses TRBV15 with TRBJ2-1; D might be TRBD2 (6 bases). V was shortened by 1 base and J by 5 bases, with 18 bases between the two germline ends. CDR3 length: 17 amino acids. Germline V gene lookup returns CDR1 LNHNV and CDR2 YYDKDF (reference sequence). The CDR3 here is CATSRARGGVTHNEQFF. The CDR3 DNA sequence: TGTGCCACCAGCAGAGCTCGGGGCGGGGTCACACACAATGAGCAGTTCTTC. The variable domain in full, completed from reference TRBV15 and TRBJ2-1, reads DAMVIQNPRYQVTQFGKPVTLSCSQTLNHNVMYWYQQKSSQAPKLLFHYYDKDFNNEADTPDNFQSRRPNTSFCFLDIRSPGLGDTAMYLCATSRARGGVTHNEQFFGPGTRLTVL.

The V and J genes are TRBV18 and TRBJ1-5; 7 nucleotides match TRBD1. V gave up 3 bases and J gave up 0 bases; unmatched junction bases: 2. This CDR3 region has 15 residues. Germline V gene data show CDR1 as KGHSH and CDR2 as LQKENI. CDR3 DNA: TGTGCCAGCTCACCCGGACAGGCTAGCAATCAGCCCCAGCATTTT. Protein product: CASSPGQASNQPQHF.

The chain employs TRBV11-2 and TRBJ2-3; possibly TRBD2 for D (6 bases). The CDR3 totals 14 residues. V shed 1 base and J shed 4 bases, with 9 bases lying between them. Germline V gene lookup returns CDR1 SGHAT and CDR2 FQNNGV. DNA for the CDR3: TGTGCCAGCAGCTTAGTTGGCGGGGCAGATACGCAGTATTTT. Encoded protein: CASSLVGGADTQYF.

This clone was seen more than once but under ten times. The genes are TRBV18 and TRBJ2-7; 7 bases map to TRBD2. Germline V gene data show CDR1 as KGHSH and CDR2 as LQKENI. The CDR3 spans 12 residues. After removal of 5 bases from V and 5 bases from J, the junction contained 3 bases not matched to a gene. The CDR3 spells CASSTGRDEQYF. The CDR3 DNA follows: TGTGCCAGCTCAACGGGGAGGGACGAGCAGTACTTC.

V usage is TRBV12-5 and J usage is TRBJ2-3; 8 nucleotides match TRBD1. This CDR3 has 17 amino acids. The germline V gene encodes CDR1 LGHNT and CDR2 FRNRAP. V lost 1 base, J lost 6 bases, and 12 bases stayed unmatched. CDR3 coding DNA: TGTGCTAGTGGTTTGGGCCACGGACCAGGGGGCTGGGATACGCAGTATTTT. It codes for CASGLGHGPGGWDTQYF.